The clone carrying this T cell receptor (beta chain) was seen at least ten times. Its antigen is undetermined. The study excluded patients with uncontrolled infection, other autoimmune disease, pregnancy or lactation. Amplification targeted TCR beta CDR3 regions from RNA transcripts. A set of HTBI primers served as the primers for a first-round RT-PCR of the TCR CDR3. TCRdb re-derived calls from the multiplex PCR reads in MiXCR, one entry per CDR3 protein. Found here are about 700,000 distinct CDR3 sequences, about 45% of them singletons; the top ten hold about 7.2%. This sample is part of a study of T cells in Graves' hyperthyroidism and ophthalmopathy. Study outcomes and limitations: Blood shared most expanded thyroid clonotypes above 0.001.

The J segment lost 5 bases and the V segment lost 6 bases, leaving 7 bases of the junction unmatched. The CDR3 runs to 13 residues. Germline V gives CDR1 ENHRY, CDR2 SYGVKD. The clonotype was recovered from an adult man with Graves' disease, either hyperthyroidism or ophthalmopathy (not recorded which). Sequenced: peripheral blood or thyroid tissue (not recorded which). V gene TRBV10-3 combines with J gene TRBJ2-7; 7 bases are a match to TRBD2. CDR3 sequence reads: CAIRSGREDEQYF. CDR3 nucleotides: TGTGCCATCAGGTCGGGACGGGAGGACGAGCAGTACTTC.